The T cell receptor beta chain described here comes from a study of T cell responses to AZD1222 COVID-19 vaccine. About the research overall: The analysis combined second doses at about 4 or about 12 weeks.

Points from the study as a whole: Distributed over spike, vaccine-associated CD4 TCRs predominated at 160-218 and 743-854. Donors, mostly white British, included more females; clonal diversity was possibly underestimated.

The germline V gene encodes CDR1 SGDLS and CDR2 YYNGEE. This CDR3 region has 15 residues. V shed 0 bases and J shed 4 bases, with 13 bases lying between them. Only a few counts were recorded for this clone. Its specificity is unknown. Profiling relied on immunoSEQ multiplex PCR, and the TCRdb table lists in-frame clones only, not all of them. The sample contains fewer than 130,000 clones, about 87% of which appear only once. The TCR comes from an adult in good health. The gene calls are TRBV9 and TRBJ1-2; possible D gene TRBD1, 5 bases. Source: peripheral blood, taken on day 0 of AZD1222 vaccination. CDR3 loop: CASSVVDRTIYGYTF. CDR3 sequence (DNA): TGTGCCAGCAGCGTAGTTGACAGAACAATCTATGGCTACACCTTC.